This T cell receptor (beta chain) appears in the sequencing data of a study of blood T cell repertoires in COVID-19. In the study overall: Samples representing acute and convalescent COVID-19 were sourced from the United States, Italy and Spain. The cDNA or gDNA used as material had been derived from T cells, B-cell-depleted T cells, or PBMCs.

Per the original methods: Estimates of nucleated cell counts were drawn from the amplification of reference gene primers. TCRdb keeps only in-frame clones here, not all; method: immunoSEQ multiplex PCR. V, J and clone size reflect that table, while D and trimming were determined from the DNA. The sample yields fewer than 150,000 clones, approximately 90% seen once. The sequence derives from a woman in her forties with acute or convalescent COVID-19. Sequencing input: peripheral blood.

The DNA of the CDR3 is TGTGCCAGCAGCCGCGGTGTCGGGAAAAATGAAAAACTGTTTTTT. This translates into CASSRGVGKNEKLFF. The J gene is TRBJ1-4, the V gene TRBV3-1 (or the pseudogene TRBV3-2), with D hard to call. Trimming cost V 4 bases and J 5 bases, with 14 bases left between them. Per germline, CDR1 LGHDT and CDR2 YNNKEL (reference sequence). The CDR3 loop spans 15 amino acids.